The clone carrying this TCR beta chain was found once. The record originates from a study of blood T cell repertoires in COVID-19. Study details: PBMCs, B-cell-depleted T cells, or T cells provided the cDNA or gDNA that made up the material.

This CDR3 contains 12 residues. CDR1 is MNHEY, CDR2 SMNVEV, per germline (reference sequence). Trimming took 6 bases from V and 6 from J, leaving 9 bases between them. The repertoire was sequenced with immunoSEQ multiplex PCR; TCRdb's copy has only in-frame clones and lacks some. Here the sample spans approximately 52,000 clones, approximately 92% being singletons. This chain links TRBV27 with TRBJ2-1; D may be TRBD2 (5 bases). Sequenced input: peripheral blood. The TCR sequence derives from a human donor with active COVID-19. The donor label of this sample is uncertain. The CDR3: CASSPAGNEQFF. The CDR3 coding sequence is TGTGCCAGCAGCCCGGCGGGCAATGAGCAGTTCTTC.